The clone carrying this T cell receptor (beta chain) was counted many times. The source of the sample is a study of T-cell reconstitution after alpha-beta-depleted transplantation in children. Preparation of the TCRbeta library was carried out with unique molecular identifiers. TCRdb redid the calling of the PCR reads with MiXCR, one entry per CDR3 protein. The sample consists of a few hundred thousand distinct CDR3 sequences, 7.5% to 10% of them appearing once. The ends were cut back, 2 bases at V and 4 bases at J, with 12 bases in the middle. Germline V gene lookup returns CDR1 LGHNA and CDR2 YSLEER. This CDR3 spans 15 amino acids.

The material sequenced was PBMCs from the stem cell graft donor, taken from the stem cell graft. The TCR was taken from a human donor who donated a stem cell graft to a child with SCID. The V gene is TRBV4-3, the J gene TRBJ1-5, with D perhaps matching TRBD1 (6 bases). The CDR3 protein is CASSQTFTGNQPQHF. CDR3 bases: TGCGCCAGCAGCCAAACTTTCACAGGGAATCAGCCCCAGCATTTT.